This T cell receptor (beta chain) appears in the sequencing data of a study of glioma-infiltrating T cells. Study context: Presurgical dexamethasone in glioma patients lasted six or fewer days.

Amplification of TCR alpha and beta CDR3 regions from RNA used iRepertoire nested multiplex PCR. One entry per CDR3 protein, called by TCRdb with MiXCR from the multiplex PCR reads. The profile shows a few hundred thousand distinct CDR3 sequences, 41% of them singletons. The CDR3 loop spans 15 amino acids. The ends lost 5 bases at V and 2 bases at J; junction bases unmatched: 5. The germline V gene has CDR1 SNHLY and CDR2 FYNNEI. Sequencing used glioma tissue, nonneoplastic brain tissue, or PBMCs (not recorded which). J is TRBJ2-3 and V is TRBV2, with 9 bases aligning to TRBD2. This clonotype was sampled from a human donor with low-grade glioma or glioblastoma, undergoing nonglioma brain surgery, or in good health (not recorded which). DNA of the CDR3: TGTGCCAGCAGTCGGCGACTAGCGGACACAGATACGCAGTATTTT. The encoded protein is CASSRRLADTDTQYF. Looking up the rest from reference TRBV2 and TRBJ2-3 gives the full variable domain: EPEVTQTPSHQVTQMGQEVILRCVPISNHLYFYWYRQILGQKVEFLVSFYNNEISEKSEIFDDQFSVERPDGSNFTLKIRSTKLEDSAMYFCASSRRLADTDTQYFGPGTRLTVL.